One and the same sample provided the 11 T cell receptor beta chains below, sequenced in a study of PD-L1 blockade in urothelial cancer. Measured with immunoSEQ multiplex PCR; TCRdb has only the in-frame clones, and not every one. The sample lists roughly 27,000 clones; around 87% were seen once. The sequences come from PBMCs, collected around atezolizumab (anti-PD-L1) treatment. These receptors were obtained from a man aged 45 to 65 with urothelial cancer.

The chain couples TRBV9 to TRBJ1-6; TRBD1 matches 7 bases. CDR1 SGDLS and CDR2 YYNGEE come from the germline V gene. V lost 1 base, J lost 10 bases, and 5 bases stayed unmatched. The CDR3 extends over 14 amino acids. The CDR3 DNA sequence: TGTGCCAGCAGCGTACAGGGGGTTGGCTCACCCCTCCACTTT. It specifies CASSVQGVGSPLHF.

The CDR3 loop is CASSPPGQGPNTGELFF. DNA for the CDR3: TGTGCCAGCTCACCTCCGGGACAGGGTCCGAACACCGGGGAGCTGTTTTTT. The rearrangement links TRBV18 to TRBJ2-2; 9 bases line up with TRBD1. J gave up 0 bases and V 3 bases, and 5 bases lay outside the gene matches. CDR3 size: 17 residues. Germline V gene data show CDR1 as KGHSH and CDR2 as LQKENI. The full variable domain, completed using reference TRBV18 and TRBJ2-2, is NAGVMQNPRHLVRRRGQEARLRCSPMKGHSHVYWYRQLPEEGLKFMVYLQKENIIDESGMPKERFSAEFPKEGPSILRIQQVVRGDSAAYFCASSPPGQGPNTGELFFGEGSRLTVL.

The rearrangement joins TRBV12-5 to TRBJ2-7; 15 positions match TRBD2. Germline V gene lookup returns CDR1 LGHNT and CDR2 FRNRAP. The V segment lost 6 bases and the J segment 4 bases; nucleotides outside the gene matches: 13. CDR3 length: 18 amino acids. DNA of the CDR3: TGTGCTAGTGGCCCGGCGGGACTAGCGGGAGGAATGCCTTACGAGCAGTACTTC. This gives the protein CASGPAGLAGGMPYEQYF.

The chain is built from TRBV5-4 and TRBJ2-3; D perhaps matches TRBD2 (6 bases). Germline V gene lookup returns CDR1 SGHNT and CDR2 YYREEE (reference sequence). V was shortened by 4 bases and J by 5 bases, with 17 bases between the two germline ends. The CDR3 has 15 amino acids. The CDR3 loop reads CASSPGAGPVDTQYF. CDR3 DNA: TGTGCCAGCAGCCCGGGAGCGGGCCCAGTAGATACGCAGTATTTT.

V is TRBV5-6 and J is TRBJ2-7; D gene uncertain. The ends were cut back, 0 bases at V and 0 bases at J, with 4 bases in the middle. Germline assignment: CDR1 SGHDT and CDR2 YYEEEE. The CDR3 is 13 amino acids. The CDR3 region is CASSLVRSYEQYF. The CDR3 DNA sequence: TGTGCCAGCAGCTTGGTGCGCTCCTACGAGCAGTACTTC. The whole variable domain, remainder taken from reference TRBV5-6 and TRBJ2-7, is DAGVTQSPTHLIKTRGQQVTLRCSPKSGHDTVSWYQQALGQGPQFIFQYYEEEERQRGNFPDRFSGHQFPNYSSELNVNALLLGDSALYLCASSLVRSYEQYFGPGTRLTVT.

This clone was observed a few times. This chain joins TRBV10-2 and TRBJ1-5, with 8 bases lining up with TRBD1. J lost 0 bases, V lost 0 bases, and 4 bases had no gene match. The germline V gene encodes CDR1 WSHSY and CDR2 SAAADI. The CDR3 runs 17 residues. The CDR3 coding sequence is TGCGCCAGCAGTGAGTCAACAGGGGGTAGTAGCAATCAGCCCCAGCATTTT. It codes for CASSESTGGSSNQPQHF.

This rearrangement joins TRBV11-3 to TRBJ2-5, with D perhaps matching TRBD2 (8 bases). Germline V CDR1 and CDR2: SGHNT, YENEEA. The CDR3 is made up of 16 amino acids. V lost 5 bases and J 6 bases, leaving 22 bases between the germline ends. The CDR3 protein is CASSPGGSGESKTQYF. The CDR3 DNA reads as TGTGCCAGCAGCCCAGGGGGTAGCGGGGAAAGTAAGACCCAGTACTTC.

This clone was detected once. The rearrangement uses TRBV7-9 and TRBJ2-3, with 11 bases lining up with TRBD1. Germline V gives CDR1 SEHNR, CDR2 FQNEAQ (reference sequence). CDR3 length: 17 residues. J was trimmed by 4 bases and V by 5 bases; bases with no gene match: 11. CDR3 sequence (DNA): TGTGCCAGCAGCCACAGCCAGAGGACAGGGGGCGCAGATACGCAGTATTTT. Translating it yields CASSHSQRTGGADTQYF.

The chain employs TRBV4-1 and TRBJ2-7; D might be TRBD2 (5 bases). V was shortened by 5 bases and J by 2 bases, with 13 bases between the two germline ends. The germline gives CDR1 MGHRA, CDR2 YSYEKL. The length of the CDR3 is 14 residues. The CDR3 is CASSYGLSTYEQYF. The CDR3 coding sequence is TGCGCCAGCAGCTACGGACTGTCAACCTACGAGCAGTACTTC.

This chain uses TRBV4-1 with TRBJ2-5; 8 bases map to TRBD1. The CDR3 loop spans 15 amino acids. Germline lookup yields CDR1 MGHRA and CDR2 YSYEKL. J gave up 1 base and V 4 bases, and 5 bases lay outside the gene matches. The CDR3 DNA reads TGCGCCAGCAGCCGAACCCAGGGGGCCCAAGAGACCCAGTACTTC. It is translated as CASSRTQGAQETQYF.

The gene calls are TRBV5-1 and TRBJ1-5, with TRBD1 identical over 9 bases. The CDR3 totals 14 residues. The junction had 4 bases not matched to a gene; V was cut back by 4 bases and J by 5 bases. Germline V CDR1 and CDR2: SGHRS, YFSETQ. The DNA for the CDR3 is TGCGCCAGCAGCCCGGACAGGGGTGATCAGCCCCAGCATTTT. Protein sequence: CASSPDRGDQPQHF.